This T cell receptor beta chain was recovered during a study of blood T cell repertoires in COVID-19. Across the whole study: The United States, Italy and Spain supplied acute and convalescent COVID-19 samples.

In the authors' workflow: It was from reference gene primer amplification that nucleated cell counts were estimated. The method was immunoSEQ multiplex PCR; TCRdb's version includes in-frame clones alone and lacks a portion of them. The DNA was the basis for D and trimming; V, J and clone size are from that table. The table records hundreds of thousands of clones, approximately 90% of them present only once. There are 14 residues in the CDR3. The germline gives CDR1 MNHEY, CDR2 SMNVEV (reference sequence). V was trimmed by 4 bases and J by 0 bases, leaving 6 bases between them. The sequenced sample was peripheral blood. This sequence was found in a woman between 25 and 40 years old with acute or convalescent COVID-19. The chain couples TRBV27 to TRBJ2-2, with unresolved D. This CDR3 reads CASSSDANTGELFF. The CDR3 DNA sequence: TGTGCCAGCAGTTCAGATGCGAACACCGGGGAGCTGTTTTTT.